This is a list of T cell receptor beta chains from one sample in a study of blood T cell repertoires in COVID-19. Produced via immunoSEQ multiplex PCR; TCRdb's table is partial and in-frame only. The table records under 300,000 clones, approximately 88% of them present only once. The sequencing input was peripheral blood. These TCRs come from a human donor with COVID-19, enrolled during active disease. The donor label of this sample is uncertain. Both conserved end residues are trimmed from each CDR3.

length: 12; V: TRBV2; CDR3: ASTELAVSYEQY
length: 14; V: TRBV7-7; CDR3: ASSRTSGRGAGELF
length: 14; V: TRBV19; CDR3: ASSSGGLAGAYEQY
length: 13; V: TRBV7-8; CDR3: ASSSVGLAGGELF
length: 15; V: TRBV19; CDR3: ASSIEGTSGIYDTQY
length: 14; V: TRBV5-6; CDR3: ASSQASGRASHEQF
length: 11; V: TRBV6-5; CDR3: ASAPGDIYGYT
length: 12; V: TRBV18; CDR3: ASSTSSSTGELF
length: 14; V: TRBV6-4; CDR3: ASSDSGGGGTDTQY
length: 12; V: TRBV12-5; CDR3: ANLTGTGGYEQY
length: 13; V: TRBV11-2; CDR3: ASSLRTSGSYEQF
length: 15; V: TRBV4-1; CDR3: ASSQDFGTGGADTQY
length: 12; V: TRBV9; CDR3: ATSPGTRTSEQF
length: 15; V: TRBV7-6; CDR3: ASSPADRASGANVLT
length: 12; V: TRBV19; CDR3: ASSLLAPGSGYT
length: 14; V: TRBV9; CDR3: ASSVRGRVNTGELF
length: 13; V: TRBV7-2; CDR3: ASSLDRGPGETQY
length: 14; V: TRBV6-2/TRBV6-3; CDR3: ASSSTDRYSNQPQH
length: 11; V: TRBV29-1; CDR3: STTGGGDTEAF
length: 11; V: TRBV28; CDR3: ASSLAGSQPQH
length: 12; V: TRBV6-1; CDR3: ASSETQGLGEQF
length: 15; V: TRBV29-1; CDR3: SVEGPKGQGFGGELF
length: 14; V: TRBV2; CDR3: ASSGKWTSGGETQY
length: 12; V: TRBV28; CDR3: ASRTGTLYQPQH
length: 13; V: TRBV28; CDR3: ASTVSLAGSNEQF
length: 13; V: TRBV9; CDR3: ASSVVSSNTGELF
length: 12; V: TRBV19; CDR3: ASSSGTGSYEQY
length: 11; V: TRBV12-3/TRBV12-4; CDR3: ASSLETRNIQY
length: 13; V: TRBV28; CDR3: ASRRQGTGNQPQH
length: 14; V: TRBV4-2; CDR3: ASSQVSSNPYNEQF
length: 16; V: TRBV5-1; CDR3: ASSPLPSGRGTYNEQF
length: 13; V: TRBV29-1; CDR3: SVVGGRALTGELF
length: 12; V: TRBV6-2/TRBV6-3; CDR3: ASTPDRGRGEQY
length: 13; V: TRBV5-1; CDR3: ASSLDGQARETQY
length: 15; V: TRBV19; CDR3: ASSPRTSGRARYEQY
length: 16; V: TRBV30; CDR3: AWSVSPAGTKGNQPQH
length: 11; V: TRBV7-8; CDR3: ASSPSGAYEQY
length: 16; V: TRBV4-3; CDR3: ASSIQRSGSTIMNEQF
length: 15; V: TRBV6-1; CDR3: ASSAQERGLAKNIQY
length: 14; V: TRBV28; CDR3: ASSGAASSTKETQY
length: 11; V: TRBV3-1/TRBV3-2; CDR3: ASSQAIQETQY
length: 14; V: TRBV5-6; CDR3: ASSFWTGQPHTEAF
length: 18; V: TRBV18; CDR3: ASSPPKTSGSPGLYNEQF
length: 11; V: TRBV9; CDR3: ASSGQGTGELF
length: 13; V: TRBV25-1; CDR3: ASSDTGGASYEQY
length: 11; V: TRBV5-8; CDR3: ASSRGPNEKLF
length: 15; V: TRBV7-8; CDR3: ASSPGVRGYSNQPQH